This T cell receptor (beta chain) is from a study of cytomegalovirus exposure and HLA in healthy donors. Study-wide background: Previous work identified 117 million unique TCR beta sequences from around 180 million T cells. Study-level results: No immune exposure information besides CMV serostatus was available.

V lost 7 bases and J lost 7; bases outside the gene matches: 7. This CDR3 has 14 amino acids. Per germline, CDR1 SNHLY and CDR2 FYNNEI. Regarding this clone: What it binds is unknown.

The study ran its PCR with 60 Vbeta and 13 Jbeta primers. Libraries were prepared by immunoSEQ multiplex PCR; TCRdb keeps only in-frame clonotypes and omits some of them. In the table there are more than 85,000 clones, under 80% of which are singletons. The TCR sequence derives from a man aged 30-40 years in good health and CMV-seropositive. Sequenced input: PBMCs. The V gene is TRBV2, the J gene TRBJ2-1, with 10 bases aligning to TRBD1. The CDR3 is CASTTRQGANEQFF. CDR3 nucleotide sequence: TGTGCCAGCACAACGAGACAGGGGGCTAATGAGCAGTTCTTC. The full variable domain, completed using reference TRBV2 and TRBJ2-1, is EPEVTQTPSHQVTQMGQEVILRCVPISNHLYFYWYRQILGQKVEFLVSFYNNEISEKSEIFDDQFSVERPDGSNFTLKIRSTKLEDSAMYFCASTTRQGANEQFFGPGTRLTVL.